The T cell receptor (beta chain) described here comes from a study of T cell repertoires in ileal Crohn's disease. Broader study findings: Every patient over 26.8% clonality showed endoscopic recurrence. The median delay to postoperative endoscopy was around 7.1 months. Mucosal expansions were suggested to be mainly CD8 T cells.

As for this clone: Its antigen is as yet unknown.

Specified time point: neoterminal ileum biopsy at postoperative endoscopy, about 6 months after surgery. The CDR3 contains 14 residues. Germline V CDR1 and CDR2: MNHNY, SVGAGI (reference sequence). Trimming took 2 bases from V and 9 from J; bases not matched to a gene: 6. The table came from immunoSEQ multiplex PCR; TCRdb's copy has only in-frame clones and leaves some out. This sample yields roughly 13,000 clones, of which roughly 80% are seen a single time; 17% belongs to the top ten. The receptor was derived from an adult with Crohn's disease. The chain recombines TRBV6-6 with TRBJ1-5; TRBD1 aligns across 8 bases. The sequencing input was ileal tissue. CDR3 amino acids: CASSYPDRGGPQHF. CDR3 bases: TGTGCCAGCAGTTACCCCGACAGGGGAGGGCCCCAGCATTTT.